There are many counts of the clone carrying this T cell receptor beta chain. TCRdb analysed the PCR reads with MiXCR anew, one entry per CDR3 protein. The table shows over 8,000 distinct CDR3 sequences, with around a third occurring only once. The data are from a study of immune characterization of retroperitoneal liposarcoma. There are 16 residues in the CDR3. Trimming took 5 bases from V and 11 from J; bases not matched to a gene: 16. Germline V gene sequence: CDR1 SGHVS, CDR2 FNYEAQ. This TCR was recovered from a male donor with retroperitoneal liposarcoma. The sequenced sample consisted of tumor tissue. V usage is TRBV7-6 and J usage is TRBJ2-5, with 11 nucleotides matching TRBD1. CDR3 nucleotide sequence: TGTGCCAGCAGCCCAAGGCCGGGACAGGGGGGCAATGAGCAGTACTTC. It translates to CASSPRPGQGGNEQYF.